Listed below are T cell receptor beta chains from one sample, sequenced in a study of neurological immune-mediated disorders. MiXCR, applied by TCRdb to the 5' RACE reads, yields one record per CDR3 protein. This table holds roughly 70,000 distinct CDR3 sequences, around 5% found once. The sequencing sample was made of PBMCs. The receptors come from a woman in her sixties or seventies with multiple sclerosis. Each CDR3 is given with its conserved first and last residue. D genes are given only for firm matches. The size field is filled for only some rows; it gives once, few, many or a size class.

NA,TRBJ2-2,NA,TRBV24-1,CATSGGTGTGELFF,TGTGCCACCAGTGGAGGGACGGGCACCGGGGAGCTGTTTTTT
NA,TRBJ2-7,many,TRBV27,CASSIQVAGKYEQYF,TGTGCCAGCAGTATCCAGGTGGCGGGAAAGTACGAGCAGTACTTC
NA,TRBJ2-3,many,TRBV3-1,CASSQGFANTQYF,TGTGCCAGCAGCCAAGGATTTGCGAATACGCAGTATTTT
NA,TRBJ2-1,many,TRBV20-1,CSARRWSEQFF,TGCAGTGCTAGGCGGTGGAGTGAGCAGTTCTTC
NA,TRBJ2-4,many,TRBV12-3/TRBV12-4,CASSLGREGAKNIQYF,TGTGCCAGCAGTTTAGGCAGGGAAGGAGCCAAAAACATTCAGTACTTC
NA,TRBJ1-2,many,TRBV12-3/TRBV12-4,CASSFDGYTF,TGTGCCAGCAGTTTTGATGGCTACACCTTC
NA,TRBJ1-6,many,TRBV20-1,CSADTLQGSPLHF,TGCAGTGCTGATACTCTACAAGGATCACCCCTCCACTTT
TRBD1,TRBJ2-1,many,TRBV5-1,CASSEGTGTLGEQFF,TGCGCCAGCAGCGAAGGGACAGGGACTTTGGGTGAGCAGTTCTTC
TRBD2,TRBJ2-7,many,TRBV7-2,CASSLSVGLAGNEQYF,TGTGCCAGCAGCTTATCAGTCGGACTAGCGGGAAACGAGCAGTACTTC
TRBD1,TRBJ2-5,NA,TRBV7-9,CASSPRDRNPPGRETQYF,TGTGCCAGCAGCCCCCGGGACAGAAACCCTCCCGGTAGAGAGACCCAGTACTTC
TRBD2,TRBJ2-7,many,TRBV5-1,CASSSASGRAQEQYF,TGCGCCAGCAGCTCCGCTAGCGGGAGGGCTCAGGAGCAGTACTTC
TRBD1,TRBJ1-5,many,TRBV5-6,CASSFVQDRENQPQHF,TGTGCCAGCAGCTTCGTCCAGGACAGGGAAAATCAGCCCCAGCATTTT
NA,TRBJ2-3,NA,TRBV12-3/TRBV12-4,CASRKGHSTDTQYF,TGTGCCAGCAGAAAGGGACATAGCACAGATACGCAGTATTTT
NA,TRBJ2-7,many,TRBV3-1,CASTDRSSSYEQYF,TGTGCCAGCACCGACAGGTCTTCTTCCTACGAGCAGTACTTC